This passage covers 18 T cell receptor beta chains from one sample sequenced in a study of T cells in Graves' hyperthyroidism and ophthalmopathy. RNA transcripts were the template for amplifying TCR beta CDR3 regions. First-round RT-PCR of the TCR CDR3 relied on the HTBI primer set. Via MiXCR, TCRdb re-called the multiplex PCR reads, giving one row per CDR3 protein. Of 700,000 to 850,000 distinct CDR3 sequences in the sample, around a third were seen once. The sample comprised blood. These receptors came from a woman in her forties with Graves' hyperthyroidism.

V gene TRBV28 combines with J gene TRBJ1-2; no clear D gene. Trimming took off 6 bases at V and 4 bases at J, with 9 bases between the two ends. This CDR3 has 12 residues. CDR1 and CDR2 from the germline V gene are MDHEN and SYDVKM. In DNA, the CDR3 is TGTGCCAGCAGCCCCATACGCTATGGCTACACCTTC. Translating it yields CASSPIRYGYTF.

This clonotype was observed at least ten times. V usage is TRBV24-1 and J usage is TRBJ2-7; tentatively, D is TRBD1 (6 bases). Germline lookup yields CDR1 KGHDR and CDR2 SFDVKD. This CDR3 is built from 13 residues. V lost 4 bases and J 9 bases, leaving 15 bases between the germline ends. CDR3 nucleotide sequence: TGTGCCACCAGTGACCCCGACAGGACTGTGCAGTACTTC. Translated: CATSDPDRTVQYF.

Comment on this clonotype: This may stem from a read error, because a much larger clone lies one nucleotide away. The DNA of the CDR3 is TGCGCCAGCAGTGCGGGGGAGGGACTAAATGAAAAACTGTTTTTT. Protein product: CASSAGEGLNEKLFF. V is TRBV10-2 and J is TRBJ1-4, with a weak D call TRBD1 (5 bases). The germline V gene has CDR1 WSHSY and CDR2 SAAADI. This CDR3 spans 15 amino acids. Trimming left V 4 bases short and J 5 bases short, with 14 bases between.

In DNA, the CDR3 is TGTGCCAGTCGAGACACGGCGGGCCACCAGCCCCAGCATTTT. Amino acid sequence: CASRDTAGHQPQHF. This chain uses TRBV2 with TRBJ1-5; D is unresolved. V lost 9 bases and J 7 bases, leaving 19 bases between the germline ends. Germline V gives CDR1 SNHLY, CDR2 FYNNEI. This CDR3 comprises 14 residues.

This clonotype was seen at least ten times. The rearrangement uses TRBV7-9 and TRBJ1-5, with D perhaps TRBD1 (6 bases). Trimming left V 2 bases short and J 2 bases short, with 19 bases between. The CDR3 contains 18 residues. CDR1 is SEHNR and CDR2 is FQNEAQ in the germline V gene (reference sequence). The CDR3 reads CASSLLGGNGSGNQPQHF. DNA of the CDR3: TGTGCCAGCAGCTTATTAGGGGGTAACGGATCGGGCAATCAGCCCCAGCATTTT.

This clonotype was seen only a few times. The chain employs TRBV10-3 and TRBJ2-3; the D gene is possibly TRBD2 (6 bases). The V end lost 4 bases, the J end lost 6 bases, and 8 bases lay between the germline ends. The CDR3 consists of 12 residues. Per the germline V gene, CDR1 is ENHRY and CDR2 is SYGVKD. In DNA, the CDR3 is TGTGCCATCAGTGTGGCGGGGGATACGCAGTATTTT. Protein: CAISVAGDTQYF.

This clonotype has at least ten counts. The V and J genes are TRBV10-3 and TRBJ1-1; 7 bases are a match to TRBD1. In germline, CDR1 is ENHRY, CDR2 SYGVKD. V shed 4 bases and J 3 bases; nucleotides not matched to a gene: 5. The CDR3 is made up of 14 amino acids. CDR3 sequence reads: CAISVQGYDTEAFF. DNA for the CDR3: TGTGCCATCAGTGTACAGGGGTACGACACTGAAGCTTTCTTT.

The chain recombines TRBV9 with TRBJ1-1; the D gene is possibly TRBD1 (5 bases). The CDR3 consists of 15 residues. The V gene lost 4 bases and the J gene lost 0 bases, with 13 bases spanning the gap. Germline CDR1 reads SGDLS; CDR2 reads YYNGEE. The CDR3 is CASSSGRGVNTEAFF. In DNA form, the CDR3 reads TGTGCCAGCAGCTCGGGACGGGGGGTGAACACTGAAGCTTTCTTT.

The chain is built from TRBV12-3 or TRBV12-4 and TRBJ1-2; 8 bases are a match to TRBD1. CDR3 size: 16 residues. Trimming removed 6 bases from V and 5 bases from J; junction bases left unmatched: 14. CDR3 sequence: CASSFKAGGAGYGYTF. CDR3 nucleotides: TGTGCCAGCAGCTTCAAAGCAGGGGGCGCAGGTTATGGCTACACCTTC.

This chain joins TRBV5-6 and TRBJ2-5; D gene uncertain. Looked up from germline, CDR1 is SGHDT and CDR2 is YYEEEE. This CDR3 spans 16 amino acids. Trimming shortened V by 6 bases and J by 0 bases, and 18 bases separated the two germline ends. The DNA for the CDR3 is TGTGCCAGCACCGCCAAGGATTGGCCCAACCAAGAGACCCAGTACTTC. As protein: CASTAKDWPNQETQYF.

The chain recombines TRBV20-1 with TRBJ1-3, with a tentative D call TRBD1 (6 bases). Between the trimmed V and J ends, which lost 6 bases and 0 bases, there was a span of 12 bases. This CDR3 contains 14 residues. In germline, CDR1 is DFQATT, CDR2 SNEGSKA (reference sequence). The CDR3 region has the DNA TGCAGTGCCCTGGACAGTTACTCTGGAAACACCATATATTTT. Translating gives CSALDSYSGNTIYF.

This clonotype was recorded once. V gene TRBV6-5 combines with J gene TRBJ1-5, with TRBD1 as a possible D gene (5 bases). This CDR3 contains 15 residues. Germline CDR1 is MNHEY and CDR2 is SVGAGI. Trimming stripped 4 bases from V and 7 bases from J, with 17 bases between. DNA for the CDR3: TGTGCCAGCAGTTTTGGGGGGGAGGGTGGGCAGCCCCAGCATTTT. Protein product: CASSFGGEGGQPQHF.

The chain combines TRBV10-3 with TRBJ2-6; D is perhaps TRBD1 or TRBD2 (5 bases each). Between the trimmed V and J ends, which lost 9 bases and 2 bases, there was a span of 11 bases. Per the germline V gene, CDR1 is ENHRY and CDR2 is SYGVKD. The CDR3 is 14 amino acids. CDR3 sequence: CAMRDAAGANVLTF. The CDR3 nucleotides are TGTGCCATGAGGGACGCCGCTGGGGCCAACGTCCTGACTTTC.

The J gene is TRBJ1-5, the V gene TRBV29-1; 8 bases fit TRBD1. Losses at the gene ends were 7 bases for V and 0 bases for J; bases not matched to a gene: 5. CDR1 is SQVTM, CDR2 ANQGSEA, per germline. CDR3 length equals 14 residues. The CDR3 here is CSGGGQGSNQPQHF. In DNA, the CDR3 is TGCAGCGGCGGAGGACAGGGTAGCAATCAGCCCCAGCATTTT.

The chain recombines TRBV10-3 with TRBJ2-6; perhaps TRBD1 as D (6 bases). V shed 10 bases and J shed 1 base, with 23 bases lying between them. CDR3 length: 18 residues. Germline V gene data show CDR1 as ENHRY and CDR2 as SYGVKD. Written as DNA, the CDR3 is TGTGCCAGCGGTGACATGACAGGCGTCCCATCTGGGGCCAACGTCCTGACTTTC. Encoded protein: CASGDMTGVPSGANVLTF.

This clonotype was counted at least ten times. V is TRBV7-2 and J is TRBJ1-6; no clear D gene. This CDR3 has 13 amino acids. The V gene lost 2 bases and the J gene lost 7 bases, with 6 bases spanning the gap. The germline V gene encodes CDR1 SGHTA and CDR2 FQGNSA. CDR3: CASSLSENSPLHF. For the CDR3, the DNA is TGTGCCAGCAGCTTATCTGAGAATTCACCCCTCCACTTT.

Turning to this clonotype: A single base separates this from a much larger clone, so it may be a read error. J is TRBJ2-7 and V is TRBV7-3; no reliable D call. Germline CDR1 reads SGHTA; CDR2 reads FQGTGA. Trimming took off 1 base at V and 3 bases at J, with 7 bases between the two ends. This CDR3 has 13 amino acids. CDR3 nucleotides: TGTGCCAGCAGCTTAATGGTTGGCTACGAGCAGTACTTC. The encoded protein is CASSLMVGYEQYF.

A note on this clonotype: Being one base from a much bigger clone, this may be a read error. V and J are TRBV18 and TRBJ2-5, with unresolved D. V was pared by 8 bases and J by 3 bases, with 4 bases between. This CDR3 is 10 amino acids long. The germline V gene encodes CDR1 KGHSH and CDR2 LQKENI. The CDR3 region is CASEEETQYF. CDR3 DNA sequence: TGTGCCAGCGAGGAAGAGACCCAGTACTTC.